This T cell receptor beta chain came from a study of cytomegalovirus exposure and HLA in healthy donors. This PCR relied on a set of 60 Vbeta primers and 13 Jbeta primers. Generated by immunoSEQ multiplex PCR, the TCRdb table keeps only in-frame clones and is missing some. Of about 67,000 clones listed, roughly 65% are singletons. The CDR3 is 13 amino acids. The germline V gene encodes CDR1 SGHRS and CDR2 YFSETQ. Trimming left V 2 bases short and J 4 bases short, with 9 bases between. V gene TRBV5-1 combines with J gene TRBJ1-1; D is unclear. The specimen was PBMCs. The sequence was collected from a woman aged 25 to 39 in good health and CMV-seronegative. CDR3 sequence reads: CASSFMGSTEAFF. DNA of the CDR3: TGCGCCAGCAGCTTTATGGGCAGCACTGAAGCTTTCTTT.